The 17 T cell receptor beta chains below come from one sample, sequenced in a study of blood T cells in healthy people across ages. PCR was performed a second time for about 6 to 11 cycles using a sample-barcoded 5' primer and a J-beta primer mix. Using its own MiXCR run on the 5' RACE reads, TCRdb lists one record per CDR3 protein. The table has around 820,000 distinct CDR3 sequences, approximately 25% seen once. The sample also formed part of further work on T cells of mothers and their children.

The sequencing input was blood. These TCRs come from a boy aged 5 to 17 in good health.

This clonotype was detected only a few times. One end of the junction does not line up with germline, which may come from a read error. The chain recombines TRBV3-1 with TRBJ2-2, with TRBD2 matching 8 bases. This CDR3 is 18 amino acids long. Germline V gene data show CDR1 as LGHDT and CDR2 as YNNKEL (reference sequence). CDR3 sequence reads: CASSYLKSGGADTGELFF. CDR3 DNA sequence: TGTGCCAGCAGCTACCTCAAAAGCGGGGGAGCTGACACCGGGGAGCTGTTCTTT.

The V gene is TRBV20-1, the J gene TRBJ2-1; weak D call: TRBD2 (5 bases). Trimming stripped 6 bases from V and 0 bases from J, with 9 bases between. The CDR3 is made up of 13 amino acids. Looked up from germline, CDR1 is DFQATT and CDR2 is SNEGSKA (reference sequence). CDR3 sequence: CSAERSSYNEQFF. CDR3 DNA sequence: TGCAGTGCCGAGCGGAGCTCCTACAATGAGCAGTTCTTC.

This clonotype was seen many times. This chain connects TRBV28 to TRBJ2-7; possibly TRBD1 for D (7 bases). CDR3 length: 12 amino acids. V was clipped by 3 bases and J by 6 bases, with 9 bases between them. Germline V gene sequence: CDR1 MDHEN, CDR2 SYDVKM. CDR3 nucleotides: TGTGCCAGCAGTTTCCAGGGGGGCGAGCAGTACTTC. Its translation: CASSFQGGEQYF.

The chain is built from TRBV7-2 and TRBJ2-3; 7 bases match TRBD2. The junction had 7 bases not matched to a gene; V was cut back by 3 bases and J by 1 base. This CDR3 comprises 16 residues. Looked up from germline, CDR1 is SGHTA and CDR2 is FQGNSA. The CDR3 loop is CASSFLTSLGTDTQYF. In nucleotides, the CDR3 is TGTGCCAGCAGCTTTCTGACTAGCCTCGGCACAGATACGCAGTATTTT.

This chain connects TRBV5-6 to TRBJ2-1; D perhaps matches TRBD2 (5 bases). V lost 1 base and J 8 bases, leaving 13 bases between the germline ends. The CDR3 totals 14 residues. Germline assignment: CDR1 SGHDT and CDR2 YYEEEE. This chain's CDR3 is CASSLLSGSHEQFF. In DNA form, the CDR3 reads TGTGCCAGCAGCTTGCTGTCGGGGAGCCATGAGCAGTTCTTC.

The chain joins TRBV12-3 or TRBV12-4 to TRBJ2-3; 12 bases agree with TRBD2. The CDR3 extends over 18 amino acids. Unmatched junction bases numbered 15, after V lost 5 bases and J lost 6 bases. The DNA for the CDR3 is TGTGCCAGCAGTCCCCTAGCGGGGGGGCTCAGATTTACGGATACGCAGTATTTT. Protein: CASSPLAGGLRFTDTQYF.

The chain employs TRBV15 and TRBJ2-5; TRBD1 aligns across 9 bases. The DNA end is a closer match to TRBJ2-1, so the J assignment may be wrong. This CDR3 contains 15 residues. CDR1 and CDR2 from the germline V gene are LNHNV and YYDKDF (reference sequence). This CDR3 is CATSPRTGTGNEQFF. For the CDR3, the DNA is TGTGCCACCAGCCCACGAACCGGGACAGGGAATGAGCAGTTCTTC.

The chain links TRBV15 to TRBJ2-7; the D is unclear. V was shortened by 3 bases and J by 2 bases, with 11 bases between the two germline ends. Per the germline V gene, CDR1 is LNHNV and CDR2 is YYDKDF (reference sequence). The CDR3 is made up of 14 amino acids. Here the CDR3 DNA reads TGTGCCACCAGCAGCTTGACTGAGCCCTACGAGCAGTACTTC. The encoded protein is CATSSLTEPYEQYF.

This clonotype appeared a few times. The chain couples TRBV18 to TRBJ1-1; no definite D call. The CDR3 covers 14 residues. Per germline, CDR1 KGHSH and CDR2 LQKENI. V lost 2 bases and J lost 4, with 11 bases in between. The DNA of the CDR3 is TGTGCCAGCTCACCATCCGGGAGGAGCACTGAAGCTTTCTTT. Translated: CASSPSGRSTEAFF.

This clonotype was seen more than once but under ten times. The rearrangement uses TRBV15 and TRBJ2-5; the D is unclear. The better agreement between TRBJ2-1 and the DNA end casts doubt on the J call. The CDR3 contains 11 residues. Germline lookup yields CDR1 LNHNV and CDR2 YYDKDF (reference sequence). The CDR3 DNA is TGTGCCACCAGCATGAATTGGGAGCAGTTCTTC. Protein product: CATSMNWEQFF.

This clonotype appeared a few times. CDR3 protein: CASSPKKTGPNQPQHF. For the CDR3, the DNA is TGTGCCAGCTCACCGAAGAAGACAGGGCCCAATCAGCCCCAGCATTTT. The chain employs TRBV18 and TRBJ1-5; 7 nucleotides match TRBD1. CDR1 KGHSH and CDR2 LQKENI come from the germline V gene. V trimming: 3 bases; J trimming: 3 bases; junction bases outside the gene matches: 8. CDR3 length equals 16 residues.

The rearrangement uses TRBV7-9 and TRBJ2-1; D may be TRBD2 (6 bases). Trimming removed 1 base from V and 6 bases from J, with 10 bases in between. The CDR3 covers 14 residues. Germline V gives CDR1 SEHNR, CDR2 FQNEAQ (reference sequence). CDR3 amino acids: CASSLEGAGNEQFF. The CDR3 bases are TGTGCCAGCAGCTTAGAGGGAGCGGGCAATGAGCAGTTCTTC.

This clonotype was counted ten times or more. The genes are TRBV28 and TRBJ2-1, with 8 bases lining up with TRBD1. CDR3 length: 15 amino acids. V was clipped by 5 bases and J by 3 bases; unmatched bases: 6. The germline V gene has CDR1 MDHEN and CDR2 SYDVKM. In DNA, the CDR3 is TGTGCCAGCAGTGCCACGACAGGGGACTACAATGAGCAGTTCTTC. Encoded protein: CASSATTGDYNEQFF.

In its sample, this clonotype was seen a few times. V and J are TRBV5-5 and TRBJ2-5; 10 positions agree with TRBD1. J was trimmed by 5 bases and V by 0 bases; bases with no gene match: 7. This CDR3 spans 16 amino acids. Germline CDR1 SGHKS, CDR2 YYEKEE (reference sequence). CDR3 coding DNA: TGTGCCAGCAGCTTGGCGGGACAGGGGTTGGAGGAGACCCAGTACTTC. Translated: CASSLAGQGLEETQYF.

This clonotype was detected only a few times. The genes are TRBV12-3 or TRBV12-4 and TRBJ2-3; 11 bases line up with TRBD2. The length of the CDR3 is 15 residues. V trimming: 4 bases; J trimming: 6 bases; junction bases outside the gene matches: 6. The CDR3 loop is CASSWVAGGRDTQYF. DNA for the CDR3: TGTGCCAGCAGTTGGGTAGCGGGGGGGCGTGATACGCAGTATTTT.

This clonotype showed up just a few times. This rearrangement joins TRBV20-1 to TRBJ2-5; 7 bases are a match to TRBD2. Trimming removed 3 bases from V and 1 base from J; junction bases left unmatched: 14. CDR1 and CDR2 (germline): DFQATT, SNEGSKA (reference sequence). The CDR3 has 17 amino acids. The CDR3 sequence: CSARDIAGLRVQETQYF. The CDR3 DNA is TGCAGTGCTAGGGATATAGCGGGCCTAAGGGTCCAAGAGACCCAGTACTTC.

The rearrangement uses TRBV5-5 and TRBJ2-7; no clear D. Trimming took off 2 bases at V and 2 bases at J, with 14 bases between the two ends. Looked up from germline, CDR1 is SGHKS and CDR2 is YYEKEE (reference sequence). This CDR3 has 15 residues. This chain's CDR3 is CASSFQEGRPYEQYF. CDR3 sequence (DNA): TGTGCCAGCAGCTTTCAAGAAGGACGTCCCTACGAGCAGTACTTC.